A single T cell receptor (beta chain) is shown here with its context. Its cognate antigen is unknown. These data are taken from a study of T cell responses to AZD1222 COVID-19 vaccine. Whole-study context: Pooled samples include second doses given at about 4 or 12 weeks.

Whole-study findings and limits: Only 5 to 7 individuals given AZD1222 were seropositive at baseline. Repertoires were obtained only post-peak T cell response. Clonal diversity may have been underestimated in mostly white British donors.

CDR1 and CDR2 (germline): MNHEY, SVGAGI. The CDR3 has 14 amino acids. Losses at the gene ends were 7 bases for V and 0 bases for J; bases not matched to a gene: 6. Here immunoSEQ multiplex PCR was the method, and the copy in TCRdb shows in-frame clones only, minus some. This table has 100,000 to 150,000 clones, under 90% appearing once. The source was peripheral blood, collected on day 0 of AZD1222 vaccination. The chain carries TRBV6-5 and TRBJ2-7, with TRBD1 matching over 7 bases. The source is an adult in good health. CDR3 sequence: CASTKGAGSYEQYF. In DNA form, the CDR3 reads TGTGCCAGCACAAAGGGGGCTGGCTCCTACGAGCAGTACTTC.